This T cell receptor (beta chain) was profiled in a study of OX40 agonist ivuxolimab in advanced cancers. Study-wide context: Partial responses occurred in Three dose-escalation patients, one with hepatocellular carcinoma and two with cutaneous melanoma. Study-wide results and limits: Low normalized clonal expansion also occurred in some nonresponding patients.

Concerning this clone: What it binds is not known.

Assay used: immunoSEQ multiplex PCR; TCRdb lists only in-frame clones, some missing. The table includes about 96,000 clones, roughly 88% detected once. There are 16 residues in the CDR3. CDR1 and CDR2 from the germline V gene are SEHNR and FQNEAQ (reference sequence). Between the trimmed V and J ends, which lost 5 bases and 6 bases, there was a span of 20 bases. The TCR comes from an adult with an advanced solid tumor such as melanoma, head and neck, liver or kidney cancer. This specimen consisted of CD4+ or CD8+ T cells sorted from blood, obtained in a trial of the OX40 agonist ivuxolimab. The rearrangement joins TRBV7-9 to TRBJ2-1; a possible D gene is TRBD2 (7 bases). CDR3 coding DNA: TGTGCCAGCAGCGACGGTGGGGGCGGGAGTTTCAATGAGCAGTTCTTC. Encoded protein: CASSDGGGGSFNEQFF.